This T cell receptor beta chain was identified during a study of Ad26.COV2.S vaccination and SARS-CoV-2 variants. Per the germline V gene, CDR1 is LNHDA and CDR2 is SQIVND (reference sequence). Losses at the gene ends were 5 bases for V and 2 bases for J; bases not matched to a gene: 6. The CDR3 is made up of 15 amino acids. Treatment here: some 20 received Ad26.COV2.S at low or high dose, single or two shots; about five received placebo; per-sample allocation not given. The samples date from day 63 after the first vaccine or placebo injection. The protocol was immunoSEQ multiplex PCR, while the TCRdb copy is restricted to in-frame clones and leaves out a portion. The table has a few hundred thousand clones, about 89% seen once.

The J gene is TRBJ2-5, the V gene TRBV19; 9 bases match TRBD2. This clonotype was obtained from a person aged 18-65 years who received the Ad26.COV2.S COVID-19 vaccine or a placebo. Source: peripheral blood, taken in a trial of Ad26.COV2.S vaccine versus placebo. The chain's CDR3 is CASSFLAGAQETQYF. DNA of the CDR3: TGTGCCAGTAGTTTCTTAGCGGGAGCACAAGAGACCCAGTACTTC.